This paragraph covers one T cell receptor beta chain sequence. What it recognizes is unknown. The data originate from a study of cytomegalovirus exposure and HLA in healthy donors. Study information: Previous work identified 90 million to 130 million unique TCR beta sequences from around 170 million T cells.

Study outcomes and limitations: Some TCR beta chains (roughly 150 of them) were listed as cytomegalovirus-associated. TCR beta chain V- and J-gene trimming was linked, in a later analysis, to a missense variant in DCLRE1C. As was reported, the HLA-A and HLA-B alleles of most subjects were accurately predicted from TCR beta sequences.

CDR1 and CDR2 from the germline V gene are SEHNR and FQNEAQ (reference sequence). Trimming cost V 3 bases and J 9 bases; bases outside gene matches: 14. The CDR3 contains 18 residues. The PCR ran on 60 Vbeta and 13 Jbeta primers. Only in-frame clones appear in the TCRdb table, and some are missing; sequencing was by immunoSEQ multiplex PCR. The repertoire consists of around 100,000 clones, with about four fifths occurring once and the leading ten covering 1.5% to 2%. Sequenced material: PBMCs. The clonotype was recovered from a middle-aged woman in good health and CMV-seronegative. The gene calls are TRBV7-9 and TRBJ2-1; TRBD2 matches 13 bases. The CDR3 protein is CASSFLSLGLAGVIEQFF. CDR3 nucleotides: TGTGCCAGCAGCTTCCTTTCGCTCGGACTAGCGGGAGTCATTGAGCAGTTCTTC. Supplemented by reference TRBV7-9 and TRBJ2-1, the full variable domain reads DTGVSQNPRHKITKRGQNVTFRCDPISEHNRLYWYRQTLGQGPEFLTYFQNEAQLEKSRLLSDRFSAERPKGSFSTLEIQRTEQGDSAMYLCASSFLSLGLAGVIEQFFGPGTRLTVL.